Here is one TCR beta chain with its context. Its cognate antigen is unknown. These data belong to a study of a mutant IDH1 vaccine in newly diagnosed glioma. Study-wide background: The study gave patients eight vaccinations in weeks 1, 3, 5, 7, 11, 15, 19, 23.

Whole-study findings and limits: Overall, roughly 95% of patients had vaccine-induced immune responses.

The germline CDR1 and CDR2 sequences are MGHDK and SYGVNS. This CDR3 spans 12 amino acids. Time point defined: week 11, during vaccination. Vaccine doses each comprised 300 ug of mutant IDH1 20-mer peptide, with topical imiquimod. The donor cohort comprised cases of new WHO grade 3 or 4 IDH1-mutant, ATRX-lost astrocytoma. Produced via immunoSEQ multiplex PCR; TCRdb's table is partial and in-frame only. The table lists fewer than 45,000 clones, 84% of them singletons. The sample consisted of PBMCs, taken from a glioma patient whose treatment included an IDH1 peptide vaccine. J is TRBJ2-5 and V is TRBV25-1; D remains ambiguous. Judging by the DNA end, TRBJ2-7 fits better; the J call may be wrong. The sequence was obtained from a man aged 40-49 years with glioma. CDR3 in amino acids: CASSYSSYEQYF. In DNA form, the CDR3 reads TGTGCCAGTTCCTATAGCTCCTACGAGCAGTACTTC.